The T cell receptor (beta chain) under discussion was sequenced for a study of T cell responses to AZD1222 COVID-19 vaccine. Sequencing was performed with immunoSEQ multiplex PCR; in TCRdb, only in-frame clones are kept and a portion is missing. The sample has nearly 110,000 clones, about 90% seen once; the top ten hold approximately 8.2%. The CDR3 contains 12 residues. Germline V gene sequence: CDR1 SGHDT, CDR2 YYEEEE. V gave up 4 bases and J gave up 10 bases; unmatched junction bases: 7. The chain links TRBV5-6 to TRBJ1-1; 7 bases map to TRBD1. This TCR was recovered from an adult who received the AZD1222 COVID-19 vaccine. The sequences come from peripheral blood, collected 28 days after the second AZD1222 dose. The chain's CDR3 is CASSMGQRRAFF. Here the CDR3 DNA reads TGTGCCAGCAGCATGGGACAGAGGAGAGCTTTCTTT.